These 27 T cell receptor beta chains share one sample of origin, sequenced in a study of cytomegalovirus exposure and HLA in healthy donors. PCR amplification relied on 60 Vbeta primers (plus 13 Jbeta primers). Some clones are missing from TCRdb's copy, which holds only in-frame ones; the method was immunoSEQ multiplex PCR. The sample has over 150,000 clones, over 70% seen once. Sequencing input: PBMCs. All receptors come from a woman aged 25 to 39 in good health and CMV-seropositive.

This clone has a handful of counts. This rearrangement joins TRBV7-9 to TRBJ2-2; 9 bases align to TRBD1. The CDR3 totals 15 residues. V was pared by 5 bases and J by 5 bases, with 6 bases of the junction left unmatched. Germline CDR1 reads SEHNR; CDR2 reads FQNEAQ (reference sequence). As DNA, the CDR3 is TGTGCCAGCAGCCCAGGGACAGGGAAAACCGGGGAGCTGTTTTTT. Translating gives CASSPGTGKTGELFF.

The CDR3 nucleotides are TGCGCCAGCAGTGAGGGAATCAATGAGCAGTTCTTC. Translation: CASSEGINEQFF. The chain joins TRBV5-1 to TRBJ2-1; a weak D match, TRBD2 (5 bases). The ends were cut back, 5 bases at V and 6 bases at J, with 9 bases in the middle. The CDR3 is 12 residues long. CDR1 and CDR2 from the germline V gene are SGHRS and YFSETQ.

This clone appeared a single time. V gene TRBV7-2 combines with J gene TRBJ2-3; maybe TRBD2 (6 bases). Germline CDR1 reads SGHTA; CDR2 reads FQGNSA. The CDR3 spans 14 residues. V dropped 4 bases and J dropped 2 bases, with 10 bases sitting between them. Here the CDR3 reads CASSWDFYTDTQYF. The CDR3 DNA reads TGTGCCAGCAGCTGGGACTTTTACACAGATACGCAGTATTTT. The full variable domain, in which reference TRBV7-2 and TRBJ2-3 provide the parts outside the CDR3, is GAGVSQSPSNKVTEKGKDVELRCDPISGHTALYWYRQSLGQGLEFLIYFQGNSAPDKSGLPSDRFSAERTGGSVSTLTIQRTQQEDSAVYLCASSWDFYTDTQYFGPGTRLTVL.

This rearrangement joins TRBV4-2 to TRBJ2-5, with TRBD2 matching over 8 bases. Unmatched junction bases numbered 11, after V lost 3 bases and J lost 5 bases. CDR1 LGHNA and CDR2 YNFKEQ come from the germline V gene. The CDR3 spans 16 residues. In DNA, the CDR3 is TGTGCCAGCAGCCATAGGGTGGCAGCGGGAGAGGAGACCCAGTACTTC. Translating gives CASSHRVAAGEETQYF.

The chain carries TRBV7-6 and TRBJ2-1; 11 bases are a match to TRBD2. The germline gives CDR1 SGHVS, CDR2 FNYEAQ. This CDR3 comprises 17 residues. Trimming took 5 bases from V and 8 from J; bases not matched to a gene: 14. The CDR3 spells CASSPRHSGRAGDEQFF. In nucleotides, the CDR3 is TGTGCCAGCAGCCCTCGCCATAGCGGGAGGGCCGGAGATGAGCAGTTCTTC.

The genes are TRBV28 and TRBJ1-2; D ambiguous. CDR1 MDHEN and CDR2 SYDVKM come from the germline V gene. The V and J ends lost 6 bases and 7 bases respectively, with 15 bases between them. The CDR3 is 13 amino acids. CDR3 in DNA: TGTGCCAGCAGACTACCCTCCTCCGCTGGCTACACCTTC. Its protein product is CASRLPSSAGYTF.

This sequence joins TRBV5-1 and TRBJ2-2; 8 nucleotides line up with TRBD2. The germline CDR1 and CDR2 sequences are SGHRS and YFSETQ. This CDR3 is built from 17 residues. J gave up 2 bases and V 1 base, and 7 bases lay outside the gene matches. The DNA for the CDR3 is TGCGCCAGCAGCTTGCGTTTGCGGGAGGTCAACACCGGGGAGCTGTTTTTT. It yields the protein CASSLRLREVNTGELFF.

The chain recombines TRBV7-2 with TRBJ2-7; D may be TRBD2 (6 bases). Looked up from germline, CDR1 is SGHTA and CDR2 is FQGNSA. With 2 bases removed from V and 1 base from J, the gap between germline ends came to 9 bases. CDR3 length equals 14 residues. The CDR3 here is CASSLLANSYEQYF. The CDR3 bases are TGTGCCAGCAGCTTACTAGCGAATTCCTACGAGCAGTACTTC.

Note on this clone: Germline and junction disagree at one end, which may indicate a read error. V and J are TRBV7-2 and TRBJ2-1; 12 nucleotides align to TRBD2. This CDR3 has 18 residues. Per the germline V gene, CDR1 is SGHTA and CDR2 is FQGNSA. As DNA, the CDR3 is TGTGCCAGCAGCTTAGTTAGGGCTAGCGGGAGGGCCGTCAATGAGCAGCTCTTC. This codes for CASSLVRASGRAVNEQLF. The full variable domain, completed using reference TRBV7-2 and TRBJ2-1, is GAGVSQSPSNKVTEKGKDVELRCDPISGHTALYWYRQSLGQGLEFLIYFQGNSAPDKSGLPSDRFSAERTGGSVSTLTIQRTQQEDSAVYLCASSLVRASGRAVNEQLFGPGTRLTVL.

The chain has TRBV18 and TRBJ2-2, with 9 bases that match TRBD1. The CDR3 spans 15 residues. CDR1 is KGHSH, CDR2 LQKENI, per germline. Trimming at V came to 4 bases and at J to 4 bases, leaving 4 bases not matched to a gene. CDR3 nucleotides: TGTGCCAGCTCACAGGGGACAGGGAGCACCGGGGAGCTGTTTTTT. Its protein product is CASSQGTGSTGELFF.

The gene calls are TRBV6-1 and TRBJ1-5, with TRBD1 identical over 8 bases. J was trimmed by 0 bases and V by 6 bases; bases with no gene match: 16. CDR1 and CDR2 from the germline V gene are MNHNS and SASEGT. The CDR3 sequence is 19 residues long. The CDR3 loop is CASREQGTGDSYSNQPQHF. The DNA for the CDR3 is TGTGCCAGCAGGGAACAGGGGACAGGCGATTCCTATAGCAATCAGCCCCAGCATTTT.

A note on this clone: Germline is not matched at one junction end, which may reflect a read error. This chain links TRBV7-9 with TRBJ2-7; D gene uncertain. The CDR3 is made up of 12 amino acids. The germline gives CDR1 SEHNR, CDR2 FQNEAQ (reference sequence). CDR3 sequence reads: CSSSIPGGEQYF. CDR3 DNA: TGTTCCAGCAGCATTCCGGGTGGAGAGCAGTACTTC.

The chain joins TRBV6-1 to TRBJ2-5; TRBD2 is a possible D gene (5 bases). The CDR3 sequence is 12 residues long. V was cut by 7 bases and J by 5 bases, with 11 bases left in between. Germline V gene data show CDR1 as MNHNS and CDR2 as SASEGT. The CDR3 loop reads CASKRLAETQYF. The CDR3 DNA reads as TGTGCCAGCAAAAGGTTAGCGGAGACCCAGTACTTC.

The chain employs TRBV21-1 and TRBJ2-1; the D segment call TRBD1 is taken from the table without a DNA check. TRBV21-1 is a documented pseudogene. The CDR3 runs 16 residues. The CDR3 sequence: CASSPSVGQGDNEQFF. The CDR3 DNA reads as TGTGCCAGCAGCCCAAGTGTGGGACAGGGAGACAATGAGCAGTTCTTC.

The V call is TRBV2, the J call TRBJ1-1; no clear D gene. Germline values: CDR1 SNHLY, CDR2 FYNNEI. The CDR3 covers 15 residues. Trimming cost V 6 bases and J 2 bases, with 16 bases left between them. The CDR3: CASRDRGFLNTEAFF. The DNA of the CDR3 is TGTGCCAGCAGGGATCGCGGATTTCTAAACACTGAAGCTTTCTTT.

The chain couples TRBV27 to TRBJ2-2; 7 nucleotides match TRBD1. V lost 0 bases, J lost 0 bases, and 4 bases stayed unmatched. The germline CDR1 and CDR2 sequences are MNHEY and SMNVEV (reference sequence). This CDR3 has 17 amino acids. The CDR3 nucleotides are TGTGCCAGCAGTTTATCGGTGGGGACAGCGAACACCGGGGAGCTGTTTTTT. This encodes CASSLSVGTANTGELFF.

The chain uses TRBV6-5 and TRBJ2-1; possibly TRBD2 for D (6 bases). CDR3 length equals 15 residues. The germline V gene has CDR1 MNHEY and CDR2 SVGAGI. Trimming shortened V by 5 bases and J by 9 bases, and 20 bases separated the two germline ends. The CDR3, as DNA: TGTGCCAGCAGTCCCGGTGGAGGGAGGATCGTTGAGCAGTTCTTC. Translation gives CASSPGGGRIVEQFF.

The chain links TRBV29-1 to TRBJ2-7; TRBD2 matches at 8 bases. Germline lookup yields CDR1 SQVTM and CDR2 ANQGSEA. CDR3 length equals 14 residues. V shed 6 bases, J shed 4 bases, and the junction held 11 bases outside the gene matches. The CDR3 DNA reads TGCAGCGTCCAAGGGGAGCGGGAGCGGTACGAGCAGTACTTC. Its protein product is CSVQGERERYEQYF.

The V and J genes are TRBV6-5 and TRBJ2-7; D perhaps matches TRBD1 (6 bases). V was clipped by 4 bases and J by 5 bases, with 15 bases between them. This CDR3 region has 14 residues. The germline V gene encodes CDR1 MNHEY and CDR2 SVGAGI. Written as DNA, the CDR3 is TGTGCCAGCAGTTCCGCCGGGACACCCAACGAGCAGTACTTC. Translation gives CASSSAGTPNEQYF.

This clone showed up just a few times. The rearrangement links TRBV28 to TRBJ1-4; weak D call: TRBD1 (6 bases). Germline loops: CDR1 MDHEN, CDR2 SYDVKM. The CDR3 is made up of 14 amino acids. Deletions cut 1 base from V and 8 bases from J, with 11 bases between. The CDR3, as DNA: TGTGCCAGCAGTTTATCAGGGGAAAGGGAAAAACTGTTTTTT. Residues: CASSLSGEREKLFF.

The gene calls are TRBV6-5 and TRBJ2-5; 9 bases are a match to TRBD1. The better agreement between TRBJ2-7 and the DNA end casts doubt on the J call. CDR1 MNHEY and CDR2 SVGAGI come from the germline V gene. CDR3 size: 14 residues. CDR3 region: CASSRRTGVYEQYF. DNA for the CDR3: TGTGCCAGCAGCCGCCGGACAGGGGTCTACGAGCAGTACTTC.

This CDR3 reads CASRDGQGLSYEQYF. The CDR3 DNA follows: TGCGCCAGCAGGGATGGACAGGGCCTATCCTACGAGCAGTACTTC. V and J are TRBV5-1 and TRBJ2-7, with 8 bases that match TRBD1. Germline assignment: CDR1 SGHRS and CDR2 YFSETQ. Germline trimming cut 5 bases from V and 1 base from J; bases unmatched to any gene: 8. The CDR3 runs to 15 residues.

For the CDR3, the DNA is TGTGCCAGTAGTCTGGGCGGGAGTGCAGATACGCAGTATTTT. It encodes CASSLGGSADTQYF. V and J are TRBV19 and TRBJ2-3, with TRBD2 identical over 7 bases. The CDR3 runs to 14 residues. From germline, CDR1 is LNHDA and CDR2 SQIVND (reference sequence). V lost 5 bases, J lost 4 bases, and 6 bases stayed unmatched. The full variable domain, in which reference TRBV19 and TRBJ2-3 provide the parts outside the CDR3, is DGGITQSPKYLFRKEGQNVTLSCEQNLNHDAMYWYRQDPGQGLRLIYYSQIVNDFQKGDIAEGYSVSREKKESFPLTVTSAQKNPTAFYLCASSLGGSADTQYFGPGTRLTVL.

The genes are TRBV27 and TRBJ2-6; 9 bases agree with TRBD2. The germline V gene encodes CDR1 MNHEY and CDR2 SMNVEV (reference sequence). The trim removed 2 bases at V and 1 base at J, leaving 12 bases unmatched. This CDR3 is built from 20 residues. CDR3 protein: CASSLIRTSALFSGANVLTF. Written as DNA, the CDR3 is TGTGCCAGCAGTTTAATCCGGACTAGCGCACTCTTTTCTGGGGCCAACGTCCTGACTTTC.

The chain uses TRBV19 and TRBJ2-6, with 8 nucleotides matching TRBD2. V dropped 3 bases and J dropped 0; count of bases not matched to a gene: 10. Germline CDR1 and CDR2: LNHDA and SQIVND (reference sequence). This CDR3 is built from 19 residues. The CDR3 DNA sequence: TGTGCCAGTAGTATCGGGATGGCGGGAGGAGTCTCTGGGGCCAACGTCCTGACTTTC. Its protein product is CASSIGMAGGVSGANVLTF.

The CDR3 region has the DNA TGCAGCGTCACAGGAGACTCTGGGGCCAACGTCCTGACTTTC. This gives the protein CSVTGDSGANVLTF. The chain carries TRBV29-1 and TRBJ2-6; TRBD1 is a possible D gene (5 bases). Germline-derived CDR1 and CDR2 are SQVTM and ANQGSEA. V shed 6 bases and J shed 0 bases, with 9 bases lying between them. The CDR3 is 14 residues long.

The rearrangement joins TRBV28 to TRBJ1-5; D remains ambiguous. This CDR3 contains 14 residues. The germline V gene has CDR1 MDHEN and CDR2 SYDVKM. Trimming cost V 5 bases and J 4 bases, with 12 bases left between them. The CDR3: CASSKPGSNQPQHF. In DNA, the CDR3 is TGTGCCAGCAGTAAACCGGGTTCTAATCAGCCCCAGCATTTT. The whole variable domain, filled in from reference TRBV28 and TRBJ1-5, reads DVKVTQSSRYLVKRTGEKVFLECVQDMDHENMFWYRQDPGLGLRLIYFSYDVKMKEKGDIPEGYSVSREKKERFSLILESASTNQTSMYLCASSKPGSNQPQHFGDGTRLSIL.